This TCR beta chain was recovered during a study of PD-1 blockade in classical Hodgkin lymphoma. By sample share, this clone is medium-sized. Relapses following autologous stem cell transplantation were seen in all patients, with brentuximab vedotin exposure varying. Only in-frame clones appear in the TCRdb table, and some are missing; sequencing was by immunoSEQ multiplex PCR. The sample records about 15,000 clones, more than 55% being singletons. The sequencing used peripheral blood mononuclear cells (PBMCs), collected before the second cycle of nivolumab. The receptor's source is a human donor with classical Hodgkin lymphoma.

The CDR3 region is CASSSRGADTEAFF. CDR3 DNA sequence: TGTGCCAGCAGCTCGCGAGGGGCTGATACTGAAGCTTTCTTT. This chain joins TRBV7-9 and TRBJ1-1, with D tentatively TRBD1 (5 bases). From germline, CDR1 is SEHNR and CDR2 FQNEAQ (reference sequence). The germline V and J ends were trimmed by 4 bases and 5 bases, with 14 bases remaining between them. The CDR3 is 14 amino acids.